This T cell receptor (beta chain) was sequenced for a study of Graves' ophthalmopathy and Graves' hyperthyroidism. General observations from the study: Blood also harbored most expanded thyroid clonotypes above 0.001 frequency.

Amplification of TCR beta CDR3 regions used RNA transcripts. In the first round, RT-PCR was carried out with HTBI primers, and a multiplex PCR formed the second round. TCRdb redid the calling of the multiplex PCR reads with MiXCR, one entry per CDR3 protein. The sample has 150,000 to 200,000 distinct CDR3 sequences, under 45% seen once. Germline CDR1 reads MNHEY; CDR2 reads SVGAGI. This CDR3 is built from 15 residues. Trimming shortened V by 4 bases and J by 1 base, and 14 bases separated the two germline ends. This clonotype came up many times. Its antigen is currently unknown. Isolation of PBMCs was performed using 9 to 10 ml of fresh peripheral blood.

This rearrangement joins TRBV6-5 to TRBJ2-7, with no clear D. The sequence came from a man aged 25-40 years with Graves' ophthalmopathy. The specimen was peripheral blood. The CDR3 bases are TGTGCCAGCAGTTCATTGGGCCAGGAGTCCTACGAGCAGTACTTC. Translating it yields CASSSLGQESYEQYF.